The sequence of this T cell receptor (beta chain) was determined in a study of blood T cell repertoires in COVID-19. Study background: T cells, B-cell-depleted T cells, or PBMCs provided the cDNA or gDNA that served as material.

Original processing notes: Estimation of nucleated cell counts was performed using reference gene primer amplification. Generated by immunoSEQ multiplex PCR, the TCRdb table keeps only in-frame clones and is missing some. The DNA gave D and trimming, while V, J and clone size come from that table. The sample records roughly 95,000 clones, roughly 87% being singletons. Germline CDR1 reads MDHEN; CDR2 reads SYDVKM. The CDR3 extends over 13 amino acids. V was clipped by 8 bases and J by 2 bases, with 10 bases between them. This chain connects TRBV28 to TRBJ1-5; D is unclear. This TCR derives from an older man with acute or convalescent COVID-19. Sequencing was performed on peripheral blood. The CDR3 DNA reads as TGTGCCAGCCGCACTAGGGGCAATCAGCCCCAGCATTTT. Its protein is CASRTRGNQPQHF.